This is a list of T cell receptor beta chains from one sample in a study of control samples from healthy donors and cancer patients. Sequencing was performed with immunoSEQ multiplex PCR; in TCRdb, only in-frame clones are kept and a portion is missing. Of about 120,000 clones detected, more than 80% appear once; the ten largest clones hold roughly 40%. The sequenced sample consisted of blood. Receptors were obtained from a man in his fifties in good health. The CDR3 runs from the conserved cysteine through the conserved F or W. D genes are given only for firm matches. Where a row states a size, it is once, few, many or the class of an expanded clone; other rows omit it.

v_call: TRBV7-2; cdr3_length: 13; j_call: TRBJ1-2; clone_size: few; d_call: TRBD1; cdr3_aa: CASSSGQGYGYTF; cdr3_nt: TGTGCCAGCAGCTCGGGACAGGGGTATGGCTACACCTTC
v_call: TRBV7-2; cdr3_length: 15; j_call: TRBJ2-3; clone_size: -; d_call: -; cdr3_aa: CASSLAAGRTDTQYF; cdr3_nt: TGTGCCAGCAGCTTAGCGGCGGGGAGAACAGATACGCAGTATTTT
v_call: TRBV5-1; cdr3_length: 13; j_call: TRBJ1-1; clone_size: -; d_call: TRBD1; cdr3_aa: CASSFKGATEAFF; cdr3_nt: TGCGCCAGCAGTTTCAAGGGGGCCACTGAAGCTTTCTTT
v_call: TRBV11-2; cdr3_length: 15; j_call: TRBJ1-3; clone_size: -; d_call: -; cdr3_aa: CASSSNQGTGNTIYF; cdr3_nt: TGTGCCAGCAGCTCGAACCAGGGAACTGGAAACACCATATATTTT
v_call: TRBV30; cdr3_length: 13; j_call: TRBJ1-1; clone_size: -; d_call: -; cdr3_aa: CAWSVRMNTEAFF; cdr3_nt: TGTGCCTGGAGTGTACGCATGAACACTGAAGCTTTCTTT
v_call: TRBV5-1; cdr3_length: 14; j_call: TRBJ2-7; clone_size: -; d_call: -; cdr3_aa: CASSLVTEPYEQYF; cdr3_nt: TGCGCCAGCAGCTTGGTCACAGAACCCTACGAGCAGTACTTC
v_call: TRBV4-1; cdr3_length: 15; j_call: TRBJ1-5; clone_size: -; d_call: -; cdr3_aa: CASSFDRYSNQPQHF; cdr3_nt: TGCGCCAGCAGCTTCGACAGGTATAGCAATCAGCCCCAGCATTTT
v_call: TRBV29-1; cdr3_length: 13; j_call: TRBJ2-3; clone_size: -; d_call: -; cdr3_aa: CSAEQGGTDTQYF; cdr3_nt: TGCAGCGCCGAACAGGGTGGCACAGATACGCAGTATTTT
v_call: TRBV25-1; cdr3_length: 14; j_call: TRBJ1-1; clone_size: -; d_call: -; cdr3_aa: CASSGPPVNTEAFF; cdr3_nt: TGTGCCAGCAGTGGTCCCCCAGTGAACACTGAAGCTTTCTTT
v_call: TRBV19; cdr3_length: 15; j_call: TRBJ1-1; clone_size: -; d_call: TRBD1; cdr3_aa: CASSVPRDRGAEAFF; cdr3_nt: TGTGCCAGTAGTGTCCCCCGGGACAGGGGCGCTGAAGCTTTCTTT
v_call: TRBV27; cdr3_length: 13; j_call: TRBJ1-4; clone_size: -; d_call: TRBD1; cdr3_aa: CASSRDRGEKLFF; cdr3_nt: TGTGCCAGCAGCAGGGACAGGGGGGAAAAACTGTTTTTT
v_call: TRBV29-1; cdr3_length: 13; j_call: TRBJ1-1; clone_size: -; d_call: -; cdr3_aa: CSVAREWGTEAFF; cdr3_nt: TGCAGCGTTGCGAGGGAATGGGGCACTGAAGCTTTCTTT